This passage covers 28 T cell receptor beta chains from one sample sequenced in a study of cytomegalovirus exposure and HLA in healthy donors (dated by TCRdb to the late 2010s). The library relied on the immunoSEQ multiplex PCR assay. For the multiplex PCR, a mixture combining 60 forward primers for TCR Vbeta segments and 13 reverse primers for TCR Jbeta segments was used. Here the immuneACCESS table is served through TCRdb, limited to in-frame sequences with V and J called. Missing clones are a known gap in these copies; in checked studies unresolved V genes cover under half, and the rest lacks a known reason. The sample profile shows some 220,000 clones; approximately 82% of them were found once. The top ten hold roughly 0.58% of the sample. The specimen sequenced was PBMCs. The receptor set was obtained from a woman aged 40 to 50 in good health and CMV-seronegative.

The chain carries TRBV2 and TRBJ1-2, with 7 bases lining up with TRBD1. Germline CDR1 reads SNHLY; CDR2 reads FYNNEI. V was clipped by 6 bases and J by 4 bases; unmatched bases: 5. This CDR3 has 13 residues. The CDR3 bases are TGTGCCAGCAGCGAGGACAGGCCCTATGGCTACACCTTC. It yields the protein CASSEDRPYGYTF. The variable domain in full, with the rest retrieved from reference TRBV2 and TRBJ1-2, is EPEVTQTPSHQVTQMGQEVILRCVPISNHLYFYWYRQILGQKVEFLVSFYNNEISEKSEIFDDQFSVERPDGSNFTLKIRSTKLEDSAMYFCASSEDRPYGYTFGSGTRLTVV.

This clone was seen once. This chain uses TRBV7-6 with TRBJ2-5; 10 nucleotides agree with TRBD1. The DNA end is a closer match to TRBJ2-7, so the J assignment may be wrong. The V gene's germline CDR1 is SGHVS and CDR2 FNYEAQ. This CDR3 is built from 16 residues. In DNA, the CDR3 is TGTGCCAGCAGCCCTAGTCCGGGACAGGGGAGCCACGAGCAGTACTTC. Residues: CASSPSPGQGSHEQYF.

V gene TRBV7-9 combines with J gene TRBJ1-1, with TRBD1 matching over 7 bases. Germline V lookup: CDR1 SEHNR, CDR2 FQNEAQ (reference sequence). The CDR3 totals 15 residues. V dropped 4 bases and J dropped 4; count of bases not matched to a gene: 9. The CDR3 nucleotides are TGTGCCAGCAGCTCTCCCCAGGGGGGTGGCACTGAAGCTTTCTTT. Residues: CASSSPQGGGTEAFF.

The chain combines TRBV14 with TRBJ1-2; D gene unclear. There are 14 residues in the CDR3. Germline V CDR1 and CDR2: SGHDN, FVKESK. V lost 0 bases to trimming and J lost 0 bases, with 5 bases between them. This chain's CDR3 is CASSQDWPNYGYTF. As DNA, the CDR3 is TGTGCCAGCAGCCAAGATTGGCCTAACTATGGCTACACCTTC.

This chain connects TRBV10-3 to TRBJ2-1; no reliable D call. Germline V gives CDR1 ENHRY, CDR2 SYGVKD. V was clipped by 2 bases and J by 10 bases, with 15 bases between them. The CDR3 covers 14 residues. The DNA of the CDR3 is TGTGCCATCAGTGAGCCGCTTGCGGATGGGGAGCAGTTCTTC. The encoded protein is CAISEPLADGEQFF.

The chain uses TRBV10-3 and TRBJ2-5; 9 bases fit TRBD2. With 0 bases clipped from V and 4 bases from J, the junction kept 6 bases outside the gene matches. The CDR3 covers 16 residues. Looked up from germline, CDR1 is ENHRY and CDR2 is SYGVKD. The CDR3 loop reads CAISESGRGGPETQYF. The CDR3 nucleotides are TGTGCCATCAGTGAGTCGGGGCGGGGGGGCCCAGAGACCCAGTACTTC.

The chain couples TRBV7-8 to TRBJ2-7, with 8 bases identical to TRBD1. V was pared by 7 bases and J by 5 bases, with 7 bases of the junction left unmatched. The CDR3 has 13 residues. Germline CDR1 SGHVS, CDR2 FQNEAQ. The CDR3 region has the DNA TGTGCCAGCACCCCTGACAGGGGCCACGAGCAGTACTTC. As protein: CASTPDRGHEQYF.

The chain recombines TRBV5-1 with TRBJ2-5; D is uncertain. Germline CDR1 reads SGHRS; CDR2 reads YFSETQ. This CDR3 region has 15 residues. V was pared by 3 bases and J by 3 bases, with 15 bases between. CDR3 coding DNA: TGCGCCAGCAGCTCCAAACCTGAGTCCGAAGAGACCCAGTACTTC. It yields the protein CASSSKPESEETQYF.

The rearrangement uses TRBV11-2 and TRBJ2-1; tentatively, D is TRBD1 (6 bases). V lost 5 bases to trimming and J lost 6 bases, with 17 bases between them. The germline gives CDR1 SGHAT, CDR2 FQNNGV. The CDR3 is 15 amino acids. The CDR3 DNA follows: TGTGCCAGCAGCGCAATTACAGGGATGGGCAATGAGCAGTTCTTC. Protein: CASSAITGMGNEQFF.

This chain connects TRBV7-6 to TRBJ1-4; the D gene is possibly TRBD1 (5 bases). CDR3 length: 14 residues. Deletions cut 5 bases from V and 6 bases from J, with 13 bases between. CDR1 SGHVS and CDR2 FNYEAQ come from the germline V gene. CDR3 nucleotides: TGTGCCAGCAGCCCCGGGACTGCTGATGAAAAACTGTTTTTT. Encoded protein: CASSPGTADEKLFF.

CDR3 region: CASSISGRGSSGANVLTF. The CDR3 DNA reads as TGTGCCAGTAGTATAAGCGGCAGGGGGAGCTCTGGGGCCAACGTCCTGACTTTC. The chain links TRBV19 to TRBJ2-6, with TRBD1 matching over 7 bases. Germline CDR1 LNHDA, CDR2 SQIVND (reference sequence). The CDR3 consists of 18 residues. With 2 bases clipped from V and 0 bases from J, the junction kept 7 bases outside the gene matches.

CDR3 sequence reads: CASSLEGVAAEAFF. In DNA, the CDR3 is TGTGCCAGCAGCTTAGAGGGCGTAGCGGCTGAAGCTTTCTTT. The chain has TRBV7-2 and TRBJ1-1; D unresolved. The germline V and J ends were trimmed by 1 base and 6 bases, with 12 bases remaining between them. This CDR3 contains 14 residues. Germline V gene data show CDR1 as SGHTA and CDR2 as FQGNSA.

The rearrangement uses TRBV5-4 and TRBJ1-2, with D tentatively TRBD1 (6 bases). V was clipped by 4 bases and J by 8 bases, with 15 bases between them. Germline V CDR1 and CDR2: SGHNT, YYREEE (reference sequence). This CDR3 contains 13 residues. CDR3 sequence (DNA): TGTGCCAGCAGCCCGGACAGAAGAGTGGGCTACACCTTC. This translates into CASSPDRRVGYTF.

This chain uses TRBV28 with TRBJ1-2, with D maybe TRBD1 (6 bases). The CDR3 contains 13 residues. CDR1 is MDHEN, CDR2 SYDVKM, per germline. Between the trimmed V and J ends, which lost 6 bases and 7 bases, there was a span of 15 bases. The CDR3 bases are TGTGCCAGCAGGAGGGAAACAGGGTTTGGCTACACCTTC. Translating it yields CASRRETGFGYTF.

V and J are TRBV7-8 and TRBJ1-2; no reliable D call. The CDR3 length is 16 residues. The V and J ends lost 0 bases and 10 bases respectively, with 21 bases between them. CDR1 and CDR2 (germline): SGHVS, FQNEAQ. In DNA, the CDR3 is TGTGCCAGCAGCTTAGCCTGGAACGGAGGCGGGCACGACTACACCTTC. Translating it yields CASSLAWNGGGHDYTF.

The chain is built from TRBV2 and TRBJ2-1, with TRBD1 matching 8 bases. The CDR3 is 14 amino acids. The V and J ends lost 10 bases and 0 bases, in that order; junction bases with no gene match: 5. Germline CDR1 SNHLY, CDR2 FYNNEI. The DNA for the CDR3 is TGTGCCACCCAAACAGGGGGCTCCTACAATGAGCAGTTCTTC. Amino acid sequence: CATQTGGSYNEQFF. Full variable domain (remainder filled in from reference TRBV2 and TRBJ2-1): EPEVTQTPSHQVTQMGQEVILRCVPISNHLYFYWYRQILGQKVEFLVSFYNNEISEKSEIFDDQFSVERPDGSNFTLKIRSTKLEDSAMYFCATQTGGSYNEQFFGPGTRLTVL.

The rearrangement links TRBV18 to TRBJ2-1; 8 bases agree with TRBD1. The trim removed 3 bases at V and 7 bases at J, leaving 8 bases unmatched. CDR1 KGHSH and CDR2 LQKENI come from the germline V gene. This CDR3 has 15 residues. CDR3 nucleotide sequence: TGTGCCAGCTCACCTGGACAGGGATTCGCGAATGAGCAGTTCTTC. The encoded protein is CASSPGQGFANEQFF.

This chain links TRBV12-5 with TRBJ2-7, with TRBD2 matching 10 bases. Germline lookup yields CDR1 LGHNT and CDR2 FRNRAP. The CDR3 is 15 residues long. Trimming removed 4 bases from V and 7 bases from J; junction bases left unmatched: 10. The CDR3 sequence is CASGSGLAVPREQYF. In DNA form, the CDR3 reads TGTGCTAGTGGTTCCGGACTAGCGGTTCCTCGGGAGCAGTACTTC.

The chain is built from TRBV7-2 and TRBJ1-5; D ambiguous. The V end lost 1 base, the J end lost 4 bases, and 8 bases lay between the germline ends. The CDR3 length is 14 residues. Germline V CDR1 and CDR2: SGHTA, FQGNSA. Here the CDR3 reads CASSLGPRNQPQHF. The CDR3, as DNA: TGTGCCAGCAGCTTAGGCCCGAGGAATCAGCCCCAGCATTTT. The variable domain in full, completed from reference TRBV7-2 and TRBJ1-5, reads GAGVSQSPSNKVTEKGKDVELRCDPISGHTALYWYRQSLGQGLEFLIYFQGNSAPDKSGLPSDRFSAERTGGSVSTLTIQRTQQEDSAVYLCASSLGPRNQPQHFGDGTRLSIL.

The chain links TRBV6-5 to TRBJ1-2, with 7 bases lining up with TRBD1. Trimming at V came to 4 bases and at J to 4 bases, leaving 6 bases not matched to a gene. CDR1 and CDR2 from the germline V gene are MNHEY and SVGAGI. This CDR3 region has 14 residues. CDR3 coding DNA: TGTGCCAGCAGTTCAAGACAGGGTACCTATGGCTACACCTTC. It is translated as CASSSRQGTYGYTF.

The chain carries TRBV7-2 and TRBJ2-7, with a possible D match to TRBD1 (5 bases). This CDR3 is built from 15 residues. V was trimmed by 0 bases and J by 2 bases, leaving 11 bases between them. Germline V gives CDR1 SGHTA, CDR2 FQGNSA. In DNA, the CDR3 is TGTGCCAGCAGCTTAGCGTTATGGGGCACCTACGAGCAGTACTTC. Translation gives CASSLALWGTYEQYF.

The sample holds a few counts of this clone. The CDR3 is CASSLPHTGASPLHF. The DNA of the CDR3 is TGTGCCAGCAGCCTACCCCACACAGGGGCATCACCCCTCCACTTT. The chain employs TRBV6-5 and TRBJ1-6; 7 nucleotides align to TRBD1. The germline gives CDR1 MNHEY, CDR2 SVGAGI. The CDR3 runs 15 residues. V lost 6 bases and J lost 10; bases outside the gene matches: 12.

V gene TRBV5-1 combines with J gene TRBJ1-2, with 7 nucleotides matching TRBD1. The germline CDR1 and CDR2 sequences are SGHRS and YFSETQ. Unmatched junction bases numbered 4, after V lost 0 bases and J lost 8 bases. This CDR3 region has 13 residues. The CDR3 sequence: CASSLGQGRGYTF. Written as DNA, the CDR3 is TGCGCCAGCAGCTTGGGACAGGGTCGGGGCTACACCTTC.

Worth noting for this clone: Within the sample, other DNA sequences also encode this same CDR3. The rearrangement joins TRBV6-1 to TRBJ1-1, with TRBD1 matching over 9 bases. J was trimmed by 0 bases and V by 6 bases; bases with no gene match: 5. The V gene's germline CDR1 is MNHNS and CDR2 SASEGT. The CDR3 totals 15 residues. The chain's CDR3 is CASSERTGVNTEAFF. CDR3 nucleotide sequence: TGTGCCAGCAGCGAAAGGACAGGGGTGAACACTGAAGCTTTCTTT.

This sequence joins TRBV7-3 and TRBJ2-3; 8 bases agree with TRBD2. This CDR3 has 15 residues. V shed 5 bases, J shed 4 bases, and the junction held 8 bases outside the gene matches. CDR1 SGHTA and CDR2 FQGTGA come from the germline V gene. CDR3 region: CASSPGGASSDTQYF. CDR3 DNA: TGTGCCAGCAGCCCCGGGGGGGCTAGTTCAGATACGCAGTATTTT. The whole variable domain, filled in from reference TRBV7-3 and TRBJ2-3, reads GAGVSQTPSNKVTEKGKYVELRCDPISGHTALYWYRQSLGQGPEFLIYFQGTGAADDSGLPNDRFFAVRPEGSVSTLKIQRTERGDSAVYLCASSPGGASSDTQYFGPGTRLTVL.

The chain uses TRBV7-3 and TRBJ1-6; perhaps TRBD1 as D (5 bases). V was trimmed by 2 bases and J by 11 bases, leaving 13 bases between them. Germline CDR1 is SGHTA and CDR2 is FQGTGA. The CDR3 contains 14 residues. CDR3 in DNA: TGTGCCAGCAGCTTAGAAGGGTCAGGGACACCCCTCCACTTT. Its protein is CASSLEGSGTPLHF. The variable domain in full, completed from reference TRBV7-3 and TRBJ1-6, reads GAGVSQTPSNKVTEKGKYVELRCDPISGHTALYWYRQSLGQGPEFLIYFQGTGAADDSGLPNDRFFAVRPEGSVSTLKIQRTERGDSAVYLCASSLEGSGTPLHFGNGTRLTVT.

V usage is TRBV7-9 and J usage is TRBJ2-1, with TRBD1 as a possible D gene (6 bases). The CDR3 runs 15 residues. The germline V and J ends were trimmed by 7 bases and 6 bases, with 19 bases remaining between them. The germline CDR1 and CDR2 sequences are SEHNR and FQNEAQ (reference sequence). CDR3 loop: CASTVTQGIGNEQFF. CDR3 in DNA: TGTGCCAGCACCGTGACACAGGGAATTGGCAATGAGCAGTTCTTC.

This chain connects TRBV2 to TRBJ2-3; possibly TRBD1 for D (6 bases). Germline V gives CDR1 SNHLY, CDR2 FYNNEI. Trimming stripped 8 bases from V and 4 bases from J, with 19 bases between. The CDR3 loop spans 15 amino acids. The DNA for the CDR3 is TGTGCCAGCCCAGAAAGGTTCAGGGGTTCAGATACGCAGTATTTT. Its translation is CASPERFRGSDTQYF.